A selection of T cell receptor beta chains follows, all from one sample in a study of beta chain features in type 1 diabetes. Some clones are missing from TCRdb's copy, which holds only in-frame ones; the method was immunoSEQ multiplex PCR. The table shows about 620,000 clones, with 15% occurring only once. The specimen sequenced was naive CD4+ T cells from blood. The receptors shown here come from a man younger than 35 in good health. The CDR3 runs from the conserved cysteine through the conserved F or W. The D gene is left open where the match is weak. Clone sizes are given selectively: once, few, many, or a class where the clone is expanded.

>TRBJ2-1|.|few|TRBV2
TGTGCCAGCAGTGTGACAGACAAGTTCTTC
CASSVTDKFF
>TRBJ2-7|.|few|TRBV14
TGTGCCAGCAGACCATCCGGGGCCTACGAGCAGTACTTC
CASRPSGAYEQYF
>TRBJ2-3|.|few|TRBV5-4
TGTGCCAGCAGCTTGGCACGGAGCACAGATACGCAGTATTTT
CASSLARSTDTQYF
>TRBJ1-1|.|.|TRBV18
TGTGCCAGCTCAACAGCTATGAACACTGAAGCTTTCTTT
CASSTAMNTEAFF
>TRBJ1-4|TRBD1|few|TRBV2
TGTGCCAGCAGCTACAGGGGGACTAATGAAAAACTGTTTTTT
CASSYRGTNEKLFF
>TRBJ2-1|.|few|TRBV5-1
TGCGCCAGCAGCTACATCCGGGGAATCAATGAGCAGTTCTTC
CASSYIRGINEQFF
>TRBJ2-7|TRBD1|few|TRBV4-3
TGCGCCAGCAGCCCAAGGGGACAGACCCTCTCCTACGAGCAGTACTTC
CASSPRGQTLSYEQYF
>TRBJ2-5|TRBD1|few|TRBV5-1
TGCGCCAGCAACGGACAGGGGGCGAGGGAGCAGTACTTC
CASNGQGAREQYF
>TRBJ2-7|.|.|TRBV28
TGTGCCAGCAGCCCCGAGGGGTTGGGCTCCTACGAGCAGTACTTC
CASSPEGLGSYEQYF
>TRBJ1-1|TRBD1|few|TRBV7-6
TGTGCCAGCAGCTCCCAGGGGGTCTTGAACACTGAAGCTTTCTTT
CASSSQGVLNTEAFF
>TRBJ2-1|.|.|TRBV30
TGTGCCTGGAGTGGGACCACATGGGGTGACGAGCAGTTCTTC
CAWSGTTWGDEQFF
>TRBJ2-5|TRBD1|.|TRBV6-6
TGTGCCAGCATGAACAGGGGATGGTACCAAGAGACCCAGTACTTC
CASMNRGWYQETQYF
>TRBJ2-2|.|.|TRBV18
TGTGCCAGCTCACCACCCTCGTTTTTAACCGGGGAGCTGTTTTTT
CASSPPSFLTGELFF
>TRBJ1-2|.|.|TRBV5-4
TGTGCCAGCAGACTTTCGATAACAGGGATTGGGGGCTACACCTTC
CASRLSITGIGGYTF
>TRBJ1-2|.|.|TRBV6-1
TGTGCCAGCAGTGAACTTAGGAACAGCTATGGCTACACCTTC
CASSELRNSYGYTF
>TRBJ1-5|.|.|TRBV20-1
TGCAGTGCTAGAAGGGATCAGCCCCAGCATTTT
CSARRDQPQHF
>TRBJ2-7|.|.|TRBV28
TGTGCCAGCAGTCCGGGGGGCCAGCCCTACGAGCAGTACTTC
CASSPGGQPYEQYF
>TRBJ2-1|.|.|TRBV4-3
TGCGCCAGCAGCCAAGATCGCAGGGTGGGTGAGCAGTTCTTC
CASSQDRRVGEQFF
>TRBJ1-2|.|.|TRBV28
TGTGCCAGCAGTGACCAGGTTAACTATGGCTACACCTTC
CASSDQVNYGYTF
>TRBJ2-5|.|few|TRBV11-2
TGTGCCAGCAGCCCAGGGACTCAAGAGACCCAGTACTTC
CASSPGTQETQYF
>TRBJ2-7|.|.|TRBV15
TGTGCCACCAGCAGAGCATTCGTCGATTCCTACGAGCAGTACTTC
CATSRAFVDSYEQYF
>TRBJ1-1|TRBD1|.|TRBV2
TGTGCCAGCATGAAGGGGTCCACAGGGGGTAACACTGAAGCTTTCTTT
CASMKGSTGGNTEAFF
>TRBJ2-7|TRBD1|few|TRBV25-1
TGTGCCAGCAGTGAATTTACAGGGGGACCCTACGAGCAGTACTTC
CASSEFTGGPYEQYF
>TRBJ2-1|TRBD2|.|TRBV7-2
TGTGCCAGCAGCATGGGACTAACTAAAAATGAGCAGTTCTTC
CASSMGLTKNEQFF
>TRBJ2-4|TRBD1|few|TRBV4-3
TGCGCCAGCAGCCAAGTGTACGGGACAGGGGCTTCGGGAGCCAAAAACATTCAGTACTTC
CASSQVYGTGASGAKNIQYF
>TRBJ2-2|.|.|TRBV7-3
TGTGCCAGCAGCTCGGGGACCCCCGGGGAGCTGTTTTTT
CASSSGTPGELFF
>TRBJ1-5|.|few|TRBV28
TGTGCCAGCACTGAGGGTGGGAGCAATCAGCCCCAGCATTTT
CASTEGGSNQPQHF
>TRBJ2-6|.|few|TRBV9
TGTGCCAGCAGCGTATCGTTCAGGGCTAGGGCCAACGTCCTGACTTTC
CASSVSFRARANVLTF
>TRBJ2-1|.|.|TRBV7-3
TGTGCCAGCAGTCCAGGGAATGAGCAGTTCTTC
CASSPGNEQFF
>TRBJ2-7|.|.|TRBV18
TGTGCCAGCTCACCACCGGGGGCTCAGAGCTCCTACGAGCAGTACTTC
CASSPPGAQSSYEQYF
>TRBJ2-7|TRBD2|.|TRBV28
TGTGCCAGCAGTTTTGCAGGCGGGAGCTTCTCCTACGAGCAGTACTTC
CASSFAGGSFSYEQYF
>TRBJ2-1|TRBD1|.|TRBV30
TGTGCCTGGAGTATTTCCGGGACAGCTCAGTTCTTC
CAWSISGTAQFF
>TRBJ1-3|.|.|TRBV29-1
TGCAGTTACGCGGACGGGTCGTTCTCTGGAAACACCATATATTTT
CSYADGSFSGNTIYF
>TRBJ2-7|TRBD1|few|TRBV19
TGTGCCAGTAGTAGACAGGGGGATCACTACGAGCAGTACTTC
CASSRQGDHYEQYF
>TRBJ2-3|.|.|TRBV7-8
TGTGCCAGCAGCTGGCCCAGGTTGAGCACAGATACGCAGTATTTT
CASSWPRLSTDTQYF
>TRBJ2-2|TRBD2|.|TRBV19
TGTGCCAGTAGTCTTGGACTAGGCAGCACCGGGGAGCTGTTTTTT
CASSLGLGSTGELFF
>TRBJ1-6|.|.|TRBV7-8
TGTGCCAGCAGCTTATCGGGGCAACACTATAATTCACCCCTCCACTTT
CASSLSGQHYNSPLHF
>TRBJ2-1|.|.|TRBV18
TGTGCCAGCGGTACCTACAATGAGCAGTTCTTC
CASGTYNEQFF
>TRBJ1-1|.|few|TRBV7-2
TGTGCCAGCAGCTTAGTCCGGAGCGTGAACACTGAAGCTTTCTTT
CASSLVRSVNTEAFF
>TRBJ1-1|.|.|TRBV15
TGTGCCACCAGCAGAGTCCTGAACACTGAAGCTTTCTTT
CATSRVLNTEAFF
>TRBJ2-7|TRBD2|.|TRBV10-3
TGTGCCATCAGTGGGACCGGGACTAGCGGGGCCTCCTACGAGCAGTACTTC
CAISGTGTSGASYEQYF
>TRBJ1-4|TRBD1|.|TRBV27
TGTGCCAGCAGTTTTGACAGGGTACGAAACGAAAAACTGTTTTTT
CASSFDRVRNEKLFF
>TRBJ2-5|.|.|TRBV21-1
TGTGCCAGCAACCGCGACAGGGTCTGCGAGACCCAGTACTTC
CASNRDRVCETQYF
>TRBJ1-2|TRBD1|few|TRBV28
TGTGCCAGCAGTACAGGGACAGGGGGGAACTATGGCTACACCTTC
CASSTGTGGNYGYTF
>TRBJ2-1|.|.|TRBV2
TGTGCCAGCAGTGAAGCTCGCACTTACAATGAGCAGTTCTTC
CASSEARTYNEQFF
>TRBJ1-4|.|.|TRBV6-5
TGTGCCAGCAGTTACTCTCCAGCTCGAGGTGAAAAACTGTTTTTT
CASSYSPARGEKLFF
>TRBJ2-7|.|few|TRBV28
TGTGCCAGCAGTTTGAGGAGGACGACCTACGAGCAGTACTTC
CASSLRRTTYEQYF
>TRBJ1-6|.|.|TRBV30
TGTGCCTGGAGTAAGGCCTCCTATAATTCACCCCTCCACTTT
CAWSKASYNSPLHF
>TRBJ1-6|.|few|TRBV7-9
TGTGCCAGCAGCTCCTCCCAAACAGGTCCGAATTCACCCCTCCACTTT
CASSSSQTGPNSPLHF
>TRBJ1-2|.|few|TRBV9
TGTGCCAGCAGGCGGCCGGTAGCTAACTATGGCTACACCTTC
CASRRPVANYGYTF
>TRBJ1-1|TRBD1|few|TRBV9
TGTGCCAGCAGCCCCCAAGGGGGCTCTCTGAACACTGAAGCTTTCTTT
CASSPQGGSLNTEAFF
>TRBJ2-1|.|few|TRBV7-3
TGTGCCAGCAGCTCCCGCGTCGAGGATGAGCAGTTCTTC
CASSSRVEDEQFF
>TRBJ2-2|.|few|TRBV10-3
TGTGCCATCAGTGGACTCTTGAACACCGGGGAGCTGTTTTTT
CAISGLLNTGELFF